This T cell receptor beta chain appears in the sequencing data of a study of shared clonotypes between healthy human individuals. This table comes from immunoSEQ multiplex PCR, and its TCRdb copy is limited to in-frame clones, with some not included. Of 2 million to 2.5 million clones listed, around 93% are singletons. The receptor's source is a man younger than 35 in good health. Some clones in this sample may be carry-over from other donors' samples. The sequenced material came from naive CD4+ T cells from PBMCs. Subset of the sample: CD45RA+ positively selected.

The CDR3 sequence: CASESSDYGYTF. CDR3 nucleotide sequence: TGTGCCAGCGAGAGCTCCGACTATGGCTACACCTTC. The rearrangement uses TRBV28 and TRBJ1-2; D is unresolved. The CDR3 has 12 amino acids. V lost 8 bases, J lost 3 bases, and 10 bases lay in between. Germline CDR1 is MDHEN and CDR2 is SYDVKM.